These 16 T cell receptor beta chains originate from one sample sequenced in a study of identical twins. TCRdb processed the 5' RACE reads anew with MiXCR; each CDR3 protein has one entry. The sample has 350,000 to 450,000 distinct CDR3 sequences; under 20% are singletons. Sequenced material: naive T cells sorted from blood. Every receptor here comes from a man aged 50-60 years in good health.

This clonotype was recorded a few times. The chain has TRBV7-2 and TRBJ2-5; no reliable D call. Germline V CDR1 and CDR2: SGHTA, FQGNSA. The CDR3 has 17 amino acids. The V end lost 1 base, the J end lost 7 bases, and 22 bases lay between the germline ends. DNA of the CDR3: TGTGCCAGCAGCTTAGGGACCCTAGGGCCCTTGGGGTGGACCCAGTACTTC. This gives the protein CASSLGTLGPLGWTQYF.

The chain couples TRBV6-2 or TRBV6-3 to TRBJ2-1, with D possibly matching TRBD2 (5 bases). Trimming took 4 bases from V and 8 from J, leaving 24 bases between them. Germline V lookup: CDR1 MNHEY, CDR2 SVGEGT. CDR3 length: 17 residues. DNA for the CDR3: TGTGCCAGCAGTTTTTTCCCCTCTAGCAAACTCGGACATGAGCAGTTCTTC. It is translated as CASSFFPSSKLGHEQFF.

This clonotype was counted at least ten times. The chain carries TRBV7-2 and TRBJ2-7; TRBD1 aligns across 7 bases. This CDR3 has 14 residues. The V segment lost 4 bases and the J segment 4 bases; nucleotides outside the gene matches: 7. From germline, CDR1 is SGHTA and CDR2 FQGNSA. The CDR3 region is CASSYTGTEYEQYF. CDR3 in DNA: TGTGCCAGCAGCTATACCGGGACAGAATACGAGCAGTACTTC.

This clonotype has only a few counts. The V and J genes are TRBV6-5 and TRBJ2-2; TRBD2 aligns across 14 bases. The CDR3 has 18 residues. Germline loops: CDR1 MNHEY, CDR2 SVGAGI. Trimming took 5 bases from V and 7 from J; bases not matched to a gene: 12. The CDR3 DNA sequence: TGTGCCAGCAGTCACCCGGGACTAGCGGGAGATTTGGTCGGGGAGCTGTTTTTT. Residues: CASSHPGLAGDLVGELFF.

The gene calls are TRBV20-1 and TRBJ1-2; D gene unclear. V was cut by 3 bases and J by 2 bases, with 10 bases left in between. Germline CDR1 and CDR2: DFQATT and SNEGSKA (reference sequence). This CDR3 contains 13 residues. The CDR3 DNA reads as TGCAGTGCTAGGACCGGGCACAACTATGGCTACACCTTC. This translates into CSARTGHNYGYTF.

This clonotype was observed a few times. This rearrangement joins TRBV20-1 to TRBJ1-4; TRBD1 might be the D (6 bases). Trimming removed 5 bases from V and 6 bases from J, with 22 bases in between. The CDR3 totals 16 residues. Germline loops: CDR1 DFQATT, CDR2 SNEGSKA (reference sequence). The CDR3 is CSALKIVGGEDEKLFF. The CDR3 DNA reads TGCAGTGCTCTCAAGATTGTGGGGGGCGAGGATGAAAAACTGTTTTTT.

In its sample, this clonotype was seen a few times. The chain uses TRBV5-1 and TRBJ2-1; possible D gene TRBD2, 5 bases. The CDR3 sequence is 14 residues long. V lost 2 bases, J lost 6 bases, and 12 bases lay in between. In germline, CDR1 is SGHRS, CDR2 YFSETQ. The CDR3 protein is CASSLLDIPNEQFF. In DNA form, the CDR3 reads TGCGCCAGCAGCTTACTAGACATCCCCAATGAGCAGTTCTTC.

V and J are TRBV6-2 or TRBV6-3 and TRBJ1-5; D remains unclear. This CDR3 comprises 14 residues. From germline, CDR1 is MNHEY and CDR2 SVGEGT. Trimming took 5 bases from V and 3 from J, leaving 11 bases between them. CDR3 in DNA: TGTGCCAGCAGTCGTGCAGGCTACAATCAGCCCCAGCATTTT. Residues: CASSRAGYNQPQHF.

The chain links TRBV20-1 to TRBJ2-1, with 7 bases aligning to TRBD1. CDR3 size: 13 residues. V shed 5 bases and J 5 bases; nucleotides not matched to a gene: 6. The germline gives CDR1 DFQATT, CDR2 SNEGSKA (reference sequence). The CDR3 is CSAWRQGNNEQFF. CDR3 in DNA: TGCAGTGCTTGGAGACAGGGTAACAATGAGCAGTTCTTC.

This clonotype appeared a few times. The V gene is TRBV20-1, the J gene TRBJ2-3; D uncertain. This CDR3 spans 11 amino acids. Germline assignment: CDR1 DFQATT and CDR2 SNEGSKA (reference sequence). Trimming shortened V by 5 bases and J by 5 bases, and 8 bases separated the two germline ends. Here the CDR3 reads CSAALQDTQYF. As DNA, the CDR3 is TGCAGTGCTGCGCTACAAGATACGCAGTATTTT.

The V and J genes are TRBV6-5 and TRBJ2-7, with D tentatively TRBD2 (6 bases). The V gene's germline CDR1 is MNHEY and CDR2 SVGAGI. This CDR3 is built from 15 residues. Trimming took 4 bases from V and 1 from J, leaving 14 bases between them. CDR3 in DNA: TGTGCCAGCAGTTCGACAACCGGAGGGTCCTACGAGCAGTACTTC. Protein sequence: CASSSTTGGSYEQYF.

At least ten counts were recorded for this clonotype. This chain connects TRBV5-1 to TRBJ2-2; tentatively, D is TRBD1 (6 bases). V lost 2 bases to trimming and J lost 5 bases, with 10 bases between them. CDR1 and CDR2 from the germline V gene are SGHRS and YFSETQ. This CDR3 has 14 amino acids. The CDR3 spells CASSFGQGTGELFF. In DNA form, the CDR3 reads TGCGCCAGCAGCTTTGGGCAGGGGACCGGGGAGCTGTTTTTT.

At least ten counts were recorded for this clonotype. This chain links TRBV15 with TRBJ1-5; D is uncertain. V lost 3 bases, J lost 1 base, and 10 bases lay in between. Germline CDR1 reads LNHNV; CDR2 reads YYDKDF (reference sequence). CDR3 length: 15 amino acids. The CDR3 DNA reads TGTGCCACCAGCAGGGGAACAGAGAGCAATCAGCCCCAGCATTTT. It encodes CATSRGTESNQPQHF.

Turning to this clonotype: Just one base apart from a much larger clone, this may be a read error. The V and J genes are TRBV7-9 and TRBJ2-1; a possible D gene is TRBD2 (6 bases). This CDR3 comprises 12 residues. Germline V gives CDR1 SEHNR, CDR2 FQNEAQ (reference sequence). Trimming pared 4 bases from V and 15 bases from J, leaving 16 bases between. CDR3 sequence reads: CASSSSPGLRFF. CDR3 in DNA: TGTGCCAGCAGCTCCTCCCCGGGACTGCGGTTCTTC.

The V call is TRBV10-3, the J call TRBJ2-3, with D tentatively TRBD2 (6 bases). The CDR3 has 13 amino acids. V was cut by 5 bases and J by 4 bases, with 10 bases left in between. Germline CDR1 reads ENHRY; CDR2 reads SYGVKD. DNA for the CDR3: TGTGCCATCAGTCGCGGGAAGGCAGATACGCAGTATTTT. Its translation is CAISRGKADTQYF.

This clonotype was recorded a few times. The rearrangement joins TRBV7-9 to TRBJ1-2, with D perhaps matching TRBD1 (5 bases). This CDR3 spans 12 amino acids. Germline-derived CDR1 and CDR2 are SEHNR and FQNEAQ (reference sequence). Trimming pared 3 bases from V and 7 bases from J, leaving 9 bases between. CDR3 sequence: CASSLGVSGYTF. The CDR3 DNA reads as TGTGCCAGCAGCTTGGGGGTTAGTGGCTACACCTTC.